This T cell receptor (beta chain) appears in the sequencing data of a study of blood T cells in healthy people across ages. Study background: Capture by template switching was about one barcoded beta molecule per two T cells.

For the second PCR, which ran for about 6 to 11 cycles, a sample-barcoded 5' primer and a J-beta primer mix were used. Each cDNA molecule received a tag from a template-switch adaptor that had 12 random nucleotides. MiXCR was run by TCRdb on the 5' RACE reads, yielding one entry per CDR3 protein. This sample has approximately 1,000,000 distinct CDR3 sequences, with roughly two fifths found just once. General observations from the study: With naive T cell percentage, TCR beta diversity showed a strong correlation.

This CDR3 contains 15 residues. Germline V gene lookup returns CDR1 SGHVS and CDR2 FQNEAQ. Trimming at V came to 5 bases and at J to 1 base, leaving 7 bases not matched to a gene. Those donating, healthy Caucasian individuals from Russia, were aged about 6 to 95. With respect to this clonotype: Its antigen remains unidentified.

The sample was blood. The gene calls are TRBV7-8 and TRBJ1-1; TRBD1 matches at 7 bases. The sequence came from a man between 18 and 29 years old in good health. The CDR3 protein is CASSAQGGRNTEAFF. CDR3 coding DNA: TGTGCCAGCAGCGCGCAGGGGGGTCGGAACACTGAAGCTTTCTTT.